The 9 T cell receptor beta chains in this list originate from one sample, sequenced in a study of PD-1 blockade in classical Hodgkin lymphoma (dated by TCRdb to the early 2020s). The label giving this sample's time point can be read as: cycle 1 day 1 (C1D1), immediately before nivolumab initiation. Every trial patient had relapsed following autologous stem cell transplantation, and prior brentuximab vedotin exposure was what differed among cohorts A, B and C. The library was generated by the immunoSEQ multiplex PCR assay. TCRdb carries this immuneACCESS record with in-frame sequences only. Its versions omit some clonotypes, under half of them owing to an unresolved V gene in the studies checked, with the rest unexplained. The sample table records 57,000 or so clones; about 91% of these occur just once. Approximately 12% of the sample is in the top ten clones. Material: peripheral blood mononuclear cells (PBMCs), obtained at baseline. The origin of the receptors is a human donor with classical Hodgkin lymphoma.

The V gene is TRBV2, the J gene TRBJ1-2; D unresolved. This CDR3 has 10 amino acids. Germline-derived CDR1 and CDR2 are SNHLY and FYNNEI. The V end lost 10 bases, the J end lost 8 bases, and 11 bases lay between the germline ends. Here the CDR3 DNA reads TGTGCCATCCGATCGGGGGGCTACACCTTC. Protein sequence: CAIRSGGYTF. Drawing the rest from reference TRBV2 and TRBJ1-2, the complete variable domain is EPEVTQTPSHQVTQMGQEVILRCVPISNHLYFYWYRQILGQKVEFLVSFYNNEISEKSEIFDDQFSVERPDGSNFTLKIRSTKLEDSAMYFCAIRSGGYTFGSGTRLTVV.

The V call is TRBV29-1, the J call TRBJ1-2, with D uncertain. The V gene lost 4 bases and the J gene lost 3 bases, with 9 bases spanning the gap. The CDR3 length is 12 residues. The V gene's germline CDR1 is SQVTM and CDR2 ANQGSEA. The CDR3: CSVGAVDYGYTF. The CDR3 nucleotides read TGCAGCGTTGGGGCCGTGGACTATGGCTACACCTTC.

This clone was detected only once. The chain recombines TRBV10-3 with TRBJ2-3; D remains unclear. V gave up 3 bases and J gave up 6 bases, with 10 bases separating them. CDR1 is ENHRY, CDR2 SYGVKD, per germline. This CDR3 has 13 residues. DNA for the CDR3: TGTGCCATCAGTGAATATAGGGATGATACGCAGTATTTT. It is translated as CAISEYRDDTQYF.

The count of this clone is one. The chain links TRBV4-1 to TRBJ2-1, with 7 bases identical to TRBD1. Germline values: CDR1 MGHRA, CDR2 YSYEKL. V lost 0 bases, J lost 3 bases, and 2 bases stayed unmatched. The length of the CDR3 is 15 residues. CDR3 DNA sequence: TGCGCCAGCAGCCAAGAGTCAGGGGGCTACAATGAGCAGTTCTTC. This encodes CASSQESGGYNEQFF.

The chain links TRBV27 to TRBJ2-4, with D possibly being TRBD1 (6 bases). The V gene's germline CDR1 is MNHEY and CDR2 SMNVEV (reference sequence). V was shortened by 5 bases and J by 7 bases, with 15 bases between the two germline ends. The CDR3 has 14 residues. The CDR3 nucleotides are TGTGCCAGCAGTCCTAGGACAGACTCTAACATTCAGTACTTC. This encodes CASSPRTDSNIQYF.

This chain joins TRBV2 and TRBJ1-3, with D perhaps TRBD1 (6 bases). CDR3 size: 15 residues. CDR1 and CDR2 (germline): SNHLY, FYNNEI. The V end lost 6 bases, the J end lost 4 bases, and 16 bases lay between the germline ends. CDR3 in DNA: TGTGCCAGCAGCGCCGCCGACAGGTTGGGAAACACCATATATTTT. Translated, it gives CASSAADRLGNTIYF.

The J gene is TRBJ2-1, the V gene TRBV6-5; D is possibly TRBD2 (5 bases). V dropped 11 bases and J dropped 0 bases, with 11 bases sitting between them. The germline gives CDR1 MNHEY, CDR2 SVGAGI. The CDR3 covers 13 residues. The CDR3 is CAASRGSYNEQFF. CDR3 DNA: TGTGCCGCCTCTCGGGGCTCCTACAATGAGCAGTTCTTC.

The chain has TRBV10-1 and TRBJ1-1; 10 bases match TRBD1. The CDR3 has 15 residues. Germline V gene data show CDR1 as WNHNN and CDR2 as SYGVQD (reference sequence). Trimming took 6 bases from V and 0 from J; bases not matched to a gene: 4. The CDR3 loop is CASRADRGLNTEAFF. Here the CDR3 DNA reads TGCGCCAGCAGAGCCGACAGGGGGCTGAACACTGAAGCTTTCTTT.

The chain combines TRBV5-1 with TRBJ1-5; the match to TRBD1 covers 8 bases. CDR1 SGHRS and CDR2 YFSETQ come from the germline V gene. The CDR3 sequence is 17 residues long. V lost 0 bases to trimming and J lost 3 bases; unmatched junction nucleotides: 8. The CDR3 DNA reads as TGCGCCAGCAGCTTGGAGGGACAGGTTGATTTCAATCAGCCCCAGCATTTT. This gives the protein CASSLEGQVDFNQPQHF.